The 10 T cell receptor beta chains reported below all come from one sample, sequenced in a study of blood T cell repertoires in COVID-19. TCRdb's table, derived via immunoSEQ multiplex PCR, lists solely in-frame clones and lacks some. Seen here are 100,000 or so clones, 65% to 90% observed once, and the top ten hold roughly 4.5%. Sequenced material: peripheral blood. The receptors derive from a man between 50 and 59 years old with acute or convalescent COVID-19.

The chain joins TRBV29-1 to TRBJ2-2; 12 nucleotides line up with TRBD2. This CDR3 is built from 15 residues. V lost 6 bases to trimming and J lost 4 bases; unmatched junction nucleotides: 6. Germline V CDR1 and CDR2: SQVTM, ANQGSEA. The CDR3 reads CSVASGGATTGELFF. Here the CDR3 DNA reads TGCAGCGTGGCTAGCGGGGGGGCCACCACCGGGGAGCTGTTTTTT.

The chain couples TRBV28 to TRBJ1-4; D gene uncertain. Trimming took 1 base from V and 8 from J, leaving 14 bases between them. Germline CDR1 is MDHEN and CDR2 is SYDVKM. The CDR3 consists of 15 residues. The CDR3 DNA is TGTGCCAGCAGTTTATTATTCGGGGATGCGGAAAAACTGTTTTTT. Amino acids: CASSLLFGDAEKLFF.

The rearrangement links TRBV29-1 to TRBJ2-6, with a tentative D call TRBD2 (6 bases). Trimming removed 5 bases at V and 1 base at J, with 12 bases between. This CDR3 region has 15 residues. Germline V gene data show CDR1 as SQVTM and CDR2 as ANQGSEA. The CDR3 loop is CSVSQAGSGANVLTF. Here the CDR3 DNA reads TGCAGCGTTTCCCAGGCGGGGTCTGGGGCCAACGTCCTGACTTTC.

This clone was seen a few times. V is TRBV9 and J is TRBJ2-1, with D possibly being TRBD2 (5 bases). CDR1 is SGDLS and CDR2 is YYNGEE in the germline V gene. CDR3 length: 11 residues. V was clipped by 0 bases and J by 13 bases, with 8 bases between them. CDR3 DNA sequence: TGTGCCAGCAGCGTAGAGGGAGAACAGTTCTTC. Protein: CASSVEGEQFF.

This clone was recorded only once. The chain links TRBV2 to TRBJ2-3; a possible D gene is TRBD2 (5 bases). With 8 bases removed from V and 4 bases from J, the gap between germline ends came to 22 bases. Looked up from germline, CDR1 is SNHLY and CDR2 is FYNNEI. The CDR3 spans 16 residues. CDR3 in DNA: TGTGCCAGCCCCGAAGAGGGCGCGCTTGGGTCAGATACGCAGTATTTT. It encodes CASPEEGALGSDTQYF.

This chain links TRBV12-3 or TRBV12-4 with TRBJ2-5; 10 bases are shared with TRBD2. V lost 4 bases and J lost 7; bases outside the gene matches: 3. CDR3 length: 13 amino acids. CDR3 nucleotide sequence: TGTGCCAGCAGTTCTTCTAGCGGGGGGACCCAGTACTTC. This gives the protein CASSSSSGGTQYF.

The chain is built from TRBV2 and TRBJ1-1; no reliable D call. V was cut by 6 bases and J by 2 bases, with 7 bases left in between. Looked up from germline, CDR1 is SNHLY and CDR2 is FYNNEI. The CDR3 has 12 residues. As DNA, the CDR3 is TGTGCCAGCAGGGAACCTAACACTGAAGCTTTCTTT. Its protein is CASREPNTEAFF. The entire variable domain, with the rest obtained from reference TRBV2 and TRBJ1-1, is as follows: EPEVTQTPSHQVTQMGQEVILRCVPISNHLYFYWYRQILGQKVEFLVSFYNNEISEKSEIFDDQFSVERPDGSNFTLKIRSTKLEDSAMYFCASREPNTEAFFGQGTRLTVV.

The CDR3 coding sequence is TGTGCCAGCAGCTTATCGGGACAGCACACAGATACGCAGTATTTT. It codes for CASSLSGQHTDTQYF. The gene calls are TRBV11-1 and TRBJ2-3, with 7 bases that match TRBD1. Germline lookup yields CDR1 SGHAT and CDR2 FQDESV (reference sequence). This CDR3 comprises 15 residues. Unmatched junction bases numbered 4, after V lost 2 bases and J lost 2 bases.

The chain joins TRBV5-1 to TRBJ1-2; 8 nucleotides agree with TRBD1. CDR1 SGHRS and CDR2 YFSETQ come from the germline V gene. J gave up 5 bases and V 0 bases, and 9 bases lay outside the gene matches. This CDR3 is built from 16 residues. CDR3 coding DNA: TGCGCCAGCAGCTTGGCAACAGGGGGTAGAGTTTATGGCTACACCTTC. This sequence encodes CASSLATGGRVYGYTF.

The chain has TRBV2 and TRBJ2-7, with 7 bases that match TRBD1. Germline V gives CDR1 SNHLY, CDR2 FYNNEI. This CDR3 has 14 residues. The J segment lost 0 bases and the V segment lost 7 bases, leaving 6 bases of the junction unmatched. In nucleotides, the CDR3 is TGTGCCAGCAAGAAGGGACAGTCCTCCTACGAGCAGTACTTC. Its protein is CASKKGQSSYEQYF.